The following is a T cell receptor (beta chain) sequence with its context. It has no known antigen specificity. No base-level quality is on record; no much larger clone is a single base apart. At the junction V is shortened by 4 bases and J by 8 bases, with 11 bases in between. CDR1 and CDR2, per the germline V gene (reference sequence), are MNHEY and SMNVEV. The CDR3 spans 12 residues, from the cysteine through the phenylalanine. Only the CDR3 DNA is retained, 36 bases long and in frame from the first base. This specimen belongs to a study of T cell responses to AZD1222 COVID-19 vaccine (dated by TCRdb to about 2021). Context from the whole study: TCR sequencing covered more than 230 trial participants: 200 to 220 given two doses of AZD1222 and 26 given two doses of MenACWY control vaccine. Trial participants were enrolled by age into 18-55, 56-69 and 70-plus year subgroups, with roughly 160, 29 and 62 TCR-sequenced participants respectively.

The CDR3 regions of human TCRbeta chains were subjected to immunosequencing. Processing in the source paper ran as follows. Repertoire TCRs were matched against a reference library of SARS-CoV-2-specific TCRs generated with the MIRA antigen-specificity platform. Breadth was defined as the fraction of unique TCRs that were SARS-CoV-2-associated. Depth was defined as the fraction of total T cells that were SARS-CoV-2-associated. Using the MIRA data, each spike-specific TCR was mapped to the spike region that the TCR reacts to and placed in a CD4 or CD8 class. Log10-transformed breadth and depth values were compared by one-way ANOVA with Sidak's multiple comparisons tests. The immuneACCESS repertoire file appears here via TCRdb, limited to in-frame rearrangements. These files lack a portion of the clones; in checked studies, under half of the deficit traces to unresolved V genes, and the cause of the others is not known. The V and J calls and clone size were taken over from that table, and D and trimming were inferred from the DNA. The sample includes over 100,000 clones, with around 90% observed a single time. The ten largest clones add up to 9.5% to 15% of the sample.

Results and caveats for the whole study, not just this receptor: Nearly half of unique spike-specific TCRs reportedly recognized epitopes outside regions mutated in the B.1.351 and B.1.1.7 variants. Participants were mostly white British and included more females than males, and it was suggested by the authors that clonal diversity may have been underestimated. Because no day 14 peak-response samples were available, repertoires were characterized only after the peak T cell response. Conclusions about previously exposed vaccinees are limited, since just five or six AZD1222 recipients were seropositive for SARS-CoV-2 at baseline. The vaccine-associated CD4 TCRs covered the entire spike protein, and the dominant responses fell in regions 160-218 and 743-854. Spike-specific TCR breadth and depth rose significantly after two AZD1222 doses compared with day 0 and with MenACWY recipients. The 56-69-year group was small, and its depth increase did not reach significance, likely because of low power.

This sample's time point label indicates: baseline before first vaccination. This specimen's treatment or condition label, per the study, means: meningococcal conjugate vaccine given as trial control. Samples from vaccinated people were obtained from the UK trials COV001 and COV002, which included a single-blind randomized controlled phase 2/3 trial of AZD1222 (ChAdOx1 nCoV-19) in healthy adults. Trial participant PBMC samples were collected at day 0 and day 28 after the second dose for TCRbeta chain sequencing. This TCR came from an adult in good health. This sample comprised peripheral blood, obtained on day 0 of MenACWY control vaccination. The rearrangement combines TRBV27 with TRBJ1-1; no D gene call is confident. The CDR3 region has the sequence CASSSGVNEAFF. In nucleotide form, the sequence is TGTGCCAGCAGTTCCGGGGTAAACGAAGCTTTCTTT.